Listed here are 8 T cell receptor beta chains from one sample, sequenced in a study of blood T cell repertoires in COVID-19. Only in-frame clones appear in the TCRdb table, and some are missing; sequencing was by immunoSEQ multiplex PCR. Among fewer than 350,000 clones listed, 87% were seen once. The source material was PBMCs or T cells enriched from blood (not recorded which). The receptors here all came from a woman aged 40 to 50 who had recovered from COVID-19.

The gene calls are TRBV19 and TRBJ2-3, with a tentative D call TRBD2 (6 bases). The V gene lost 7 bases and the J gene lost 2 bases, with 10 bases spanning the gap. Germline CDR1 LNHDA, CDR2 SQIVND (reference sequence). This CDR3 has 13 residues. CDR3: CASKGLPTDTQYF. The CDR3, as DNA: TGTGCCAGTAAGGGACTCCCCACAGATACGCAGTATTTT.

This clone was detected a few times. V gene TRBV5-6 combines with J gene TRBJ2-7; possibly TRBD2 for D (6 bases). This CDR3 spans 15 amino acids. Looked up from germline, CDR1 is SGHDT and CDR2 is YYEEEE. V lost 5 bases and J lost 5, with 20 bases in between. CDR3 loop: CASRKYTNGSHEQYF. The CDR3 nucleotides are TGTGCCAGCAGGAAATACACTAACGGGAGCCACGAGCAGTACTTC.

The chain combines TRBV7-8 with TRBJ2-7, with D unclear. V lost 0 bases, J lost 4 bases, and 10 bases lay in between. This CDR3 region has 14 residues. Germline lookup yields CDR1 SGHVS and CDR2 FQNEAQ. CDR3 protein: CASSLAGLAYEQYF. In DNA form, the CDR3 reads TGTGCCAGCAGCTTAGCGGGCCTGGCTTACGAGCAGTACTTC.

The rearrangement uses TRBV4-3 and TRBJ1-1; TRBD1 is a possible D gene (6 bases). In germline, CDR1 is LGHNA, CDR2 YSLEER. The CDR3 loop spans 17 amino acids. Trimming took 0 bases from V and 2 from J, leaving 16 bases between them. CDR3 nucleotide sequence: TGCGCCAGCAGCCAAGAGGGTGGGTGGGGGCCAAACACTGAAGCTTTCTTT. This gives the protein CASSQEGGWGPNTEAFF.

The chain uses TRBV18 and TRBJ2-1; TRBD2 matches 7 bases. Germline values: CDR1 KGHSH, CDR2 LQKENI. The CDR3 sequence is 15 residues long. Losses at the gene ends were 10 bases for V and 5 bases for J; bases not matched to a gene: 14. CDR3 residues: CATQGGVPDNNEQFF. In DNA form, the CDR3 reads TGTGCCACCCAGGGAGGGGTCCCAGACAACAATGAGCAGTTCTTC.

This chain uses TRBV28 with TRBJ1-5, with 8 bases identical to TRBD1. Per the germline V gene, CDR1 is MDHEN and CDR2 is SYDVKM. V gave up 6 bases and J gave up 3 bases; unmatched junction bases: 7. This CDR3 has 15 residues. The DNA for the CDR3 is TGTGCCAGCAGCTCACAGGGGGGAGACAATCAGCCCCAGCATTTT. It translates to CASSSQGGDNQPQHF.

The count of this clone is one. The chain combines TRBV18 with TRBJ2-7, with 8 bases aligning to TRBD1. Unmatched junction bases numbered 18, after V lost 6 bases and J lost 5 bases. This CDR3 is 17 amino acids long. Germline-derived CDR1 and CDR2 are KGHSH and LQKENI. This CDR3 is CASSQRAPGQVPHEQYF. For the CDR3, the DNA is TGTGCCAGCTCCCAGCGTGCTCCGGGACAGGTACCGCACGAGCAGTACTTC.

The chain recombines TRBV2 with TRBJ1-5; TRBD1 is a possible D gene (5 bases). V shed 2 bases and J shed 7 bases, with 9 bases lying between them. Germline V gene lookup returns CDR1 SNHLY and CDR2 FYNNEI. The CDR3 sequence is 13 residues long. CDR3 coding DNA: TGTGCCAGCAGTGAATCCGGGGGGCAGCCCCAGCATTTT. It codes for CASSESGGQPQHF.